These T cell receptor beta chains were read from a single sample in a study of blood T cell repertoires in COVID-19. TCRdb's table, derived via immunoSEQ multiplex PCR, lists solely in-frame clones and lacks some. Altogether approximately 67,000 clones are present, about 87% being singletons, with the ten largest covering approximately 5.4%. The sample consisted of peripheral blood. These receptors all stem from a man aged 50-59 years with active COVID-19. Both conserved end residues are part of each CDR3. D genes are given only for firm matches. Not all rows give a size; the values are once, few, many and, for expanded clones, a class.

V gene	D gene	J gene	clone size	CDR3 DNA	CDR3 protein
TRBV6-2/TRBV6-3	NA	TRBJ2-1	NA	TGTGCCAGCAGTTACCGGGGCAATGAGCAGTTCTTC	CASSYRGNEQFF
TRBV18	TRBD1	TRBJ2-2	once	TGTGCCAGCTCACCCGGGACAGTGAACACCGGGGAGCTGTTTTTT	CASSPGTVNTGELFF
TRBV5-1	NA	TRBJ2-2	NA	TGCGCCAGCAGCCAACAGGGCACCGGGGAGCTGTTTTTT	CASSQQGTGELFF
TRBV27	NA	TRBJ2-1	NA	TGTGCCAGCAGTTTAGGACTACTGTACAATGAGCAGTTCTTC	CASSLGLLYNEQFF
TRBV7-6	TRBD2	TRBJ2-7	NA	TGTGCCAGCAGCCCCGGGACTAGCGGGCTCTACGAGCAGTACTTC	CASSPGTSGLYEQYF
TRBV7-2	NA	TRBJ1-2	NA	TGTGCCAGCAGCTTAGGAACAGCAACTAACTATGGCTACACCTTC	CASSLGTATNYGYTF
TRBV3-1/TRBV3-2	NA	TRBJ1-1	many	TGTGCCAGCAGCAACCAGGGGCTCGCTGAAGCTTTCTTT	CASSNQGLAEAFF
TRBV18	TRBD2	TRBJ2-1	NA	TGTGCCAGCTCACCACCGGGAGGGACCTACAATGAGCAGTTCTTC	CASSPPGGTYNEQFF
TRBV28	TRBD2	TRBJ2-2	once	TGTGCCAGCAGAATCCGACTAGCGGGACGGGCCGGGGAGCTGTTTTTT	CASRIRLAGRAGELFF
TRBV30	TRBD1	TRBJ1-5	NA	TGTGCCTGGAGTCGCGACAGGGTAGGCAATCAGCCCCAGCATTTT	CAWSRDRVGNQPQHF
TRBV19	NA	TRBJ1-2	NA	TGTGCCACCACAACCTTGAAGGGACACCGGTATGGCTACACCTTC	CATTTLKGHRYGYTF
TRBV5-4	TRBD1	TRBJ1-1	NA	TGTGCCAGCAGCGGACCGGGACAGGGCGTTCTTGAAGCTTTCTTT	CASSGPGQGVLEAFF
TRBV5-1	TRBD1	TRBJ2-7	once	TGCGCCAGCACCCCCAGTTCAGGTAGACAGGGCACGCTCAGACCCTACGAGCAGTACTTC	CASTPSSGRQGTLRPYEQYF
TRBV10-3	NA	TRBJ1-3	NA	TGTGCCATCAGTGATTCGAGGAGCTCTGGAAACACCATATATTTT	CAISDSRSSGNTIYF
TRBV4-2	NA	TRBJ1-4	NA	TGTGCCAGCAGCCGGGGGAGGACGCTGGGTAGAAATGAAAAACTGTTTTTT	CASSRGRTLGRNEKLFF
TRBV10-3	NA	TRBJ2-5	NA	TGTGCCATCAGTGAGTCAGTTGAGACAGGAGAGACCCAGTACTTC	CAISESVETGETQYF
TRBV12-3/TRBV12-4	NA	TRBJ2-5	NA	TGTGCCAGCAGTTTCGGGAGTGAGACCCAGTACTTC	CASSFGSETQYF
TRBV7-9	NA	TRBJ1-1	NA	TGTGCCAGCAGCTTATCCGGGACAATGGGAGCTTTCTTT	CASSLSGTMGAFF
TRBV7-6	NA	TRBJ2-6	NA	TGTGCCAGCAGCTTAGCGTTCGCAGGGTCTGGGGCCAACGTCCTGACTTTC	CASSLAFAGSGANVLTF